One sample yielded the 21 T cell receptor beta chains listed below, sequenced in a study of cytomegalovirus exposure and HLA in healthy donors. Here immunoSEQ multiplex PCR was the method, and the copy in TCRdb shows in-frame clones only, minus some. Of about 98,000 clones listed, approximately 84% are singletons. Sequencing was performed on PBMCs. The origin of the receptors is a man between 18 and 35 years old in good health and CMV-seropositive.

This clone was detected a few times. The chain recombines TRBV19 with TRBJ2-1; a possible D gene is TRBD2 (5 bases). The V end was cut by 10 bases, the J end by 7 bases, with 14 bases between. Germline V gene lookup returns CDR1 LNHDA and CDR2 SQIVND (reference sequence). The CDR3 has 12 amino acids. Written as DNA, the CDR3 is TGTGCCACCGCCTTCGGGAAGAATGAGCAGTTCTTC. Translation gives CATAFGKNEQFF.

The J gene is TRBJ2-1, the V gene TRBV6-6, with 9 bases matching TRBD2. Unmatched junction bases numbered 7, after V lost 6 bases and J lost 10 bases. CDR3 size: 13 residues. The germline V gene encodes CDR1 MNHNY and CDR2 SVGAGI (reference sequence). CDR3 region: CASRLAGVGEQFF. Here the CDR3 DNA reads TGTGCCAGCAGGTTAGCGGGAGTTGGGGAGCAGTTCTTC.

This clone has only one observation. V and J are TRBV11-3 and TRBJ2-2; TRBD1 aligns across 10 bases. The J segment lost 5 bases and the V segment lost 5 bases, leaving 5 bases of the junction unmatched. CDR3 size: 15 residues. Germline V gene data show CDR1 as SGHNT and CDR2 as YENEEA. The CDR3 nucleotides read TGTGCCAGCAGCCCAAGGACAGGGGGTACCGGGGAGCTGTTTTTT. It yields the protein CASSPRTGGTGELFF.

The chain recombines TRBV7-2 with TRBJ1-5; D gene ambiguous. The CDR3 sequence is 14 residues long. In germline, CDR1 is SGHTA, CDR2 FQGNSA. Trimming stripped 1 base from V and 4 bases from J, with 8 bases between. The CDR3 DNA sequence: TGTGCCAGCAGCTTAGATTACAAGAATCAGCCCCAGCATTTT. Residues: CASSLDYKNQPQHF.

The rearrangement links TRBV6-1 to TRBJ2-5; possibly TRBD2 for D (6 bases). This CDR3 is built from 17 residues. Trimming left V 1 base short and J 2 bases short, with 17 bases between. In germline, CDR1 is MNHNS, CDR2 SASEGT. The CDR3 DNA follows: TGTGCCAGCAGTGAAGGGGGACCGGCGGGGCCGCAAGAGACCCAGTACTTC. As protein: CASSEGGPAGPQETQYF.

V gene TRBV7-9 combines with J gene TRBJ2-7, with D uncertain. V was pared by 5 bases and J by 5 bases, with 10 bases between. The CDR3 totals 12 residues. Germline V gene data show CDR1 as SEHNR and CDR2 as FQNEAQ (reference sequence). DNA for the CDR3: TGTGCCAGCAGCCCTGCTAACCACGAGCAGTACTTC. Its protein product is CASSPANHEQYF.

V usage is TRBV7-2 and J usage is TRBJ1-1; D may be TRBD1 (6 bases). V gave up 10 bases and J gave up 1 base, with 7 bases separating them. CDR1 is SGHTA and CDR2 is FQGNSA in the germline V gene. The CDR3 contains 11 residues. CDR3 DNA sequence: TGTGCCATACAGGGGAACACTGAAGCTTTCTTT. Amino acids: CAIQGNTEAFF.

The chain combines TRBV18 with TRBJ2-2; D is ambiguous. Looked up from germline, CDR1 is KGHSH and CDR2 is LQKENI. Trimming pared 6 bases from V and 8 bases from J, leaving 16 bases between. The CDR3 has 14 residues. CDR3 DNA: TGTGCCAGCTCCCCGGTGAAGAGTCCGGGGGAGCTGTTTTTT. This gives the protein CASSPVKSPGELFF.

Of note for this clone: At one end, the junction sequence differs from germline, possibly due to a read error. The V gene is TRBV7-2, the J gene TRBJ2-1, with 12 positions matching TRBD2. Germline V lookup: CDR1 SGHTA, CDR2 FQGNSA. The CDR3 covers 14 residues. The DNA for the CDR3 is TGTGCCAGCAGCCTAGCGGGAGGGCCTCTTGGTCAGTTCTTC. The encoded protein is CASSLAGGPLGQFF.

J is TRBJ2-1 and V is TRBV13; D not resolved. The germline CDR1 and CDR2 sequences are PRHDT and FYEKMQ (reference sequence). The CDR3 length is 17 residues. Trimming removed 3 bases at V and 2 bases at J, with 17 bases between. The CDR3 bases are TGTGCCAGCAGCTTTCAATGGAGAGGAGTTCCCTACAATGAGCAGTTCTTC. Protein product: CASSFQWRGVPYNEQFF.

The chain uses TRBV27 and TRBJ1-5; no clear D gene. Germline V lookup: CDR1 MNHEY, CDR2 SMNVEV (reference sequence). The CDR3 contains 13 residues. Deletions cut 5 bases from V and 5 bases from J, with 10 bases between. The CDR3 DNA reads TGTGCCAGCAGTCCGCATTCGGATCAGCCCCAGCATTTT. It yields the protein CASSPHSDQPQHF.

This clone is a singleton in its sample. The V gene is TRBV28, the J gene TRBJ2-7; TRBD2 agrees at 8 bases. The CDR3 loop spans 13 amino acids. The germline CDR1 and CDR2 sequences are MDHEN and SYDVKM. V shed 5 bases and J 3 bases; nucleotides not matched to a gene: 3. CDR3 sequence (DNA): TGTGCCAGCAGTAAGGGACTAGGCTACGAGCAGTACTTC. Translation gives CASSKGLGYEQYF.

DNA of the CDR3: TGTGCCAGCAGCTTAGGGAGTCTGGCGGGAGGCCGCCTAACCTACGAGCAGTACTTC. This translates into CASSLGSLAGGRLTYEQYF. The chain carries TRBV11-2 and TRBJ2-7; 8 nucleotides match TRBD2. V shed 1 base, J shed 2 bases, and the junction held 16 bases outside the gene matches. Looked up from germline, CDR1 is SGHAT and CDR2 is FQNNGV. This CDR3 is built from 19 residues.

This clone has just one count. This sequence joins TRBV28 and TRBJ2-7; 7 nucleotides align to TRBD1. CDR1 is MDHEN, CDR2 SYDVKM, per germline. The V segment lost 5 bases and the J segment 4 bases; nucleotides outside the gene matches: 5. This CDR3 comprises 13 residues. CDR3 nucleotides: TGTGCCAGCAGTCACAGGGGTTATTACGAGCAGTACTTC. Translated: CASSHRGYYEQYF.

The table lists this clone with a count of one. The chain joins TRBV7-2 to TRBJ2-7, with D possibly TRBD1 on 6 matching bases. The germline CDR1 and CDR2 sequences are SGHTA and FQGNSA. This CDR3 comprises 17 residues. Trimming took off 0 bases at V and 6 bases at J, with 21 bases between the two ends. The CDR3 DNA sequence: TGTGCCAGCAGCTTAGCTTCTCAGGGGCCGGGTGCCTCCGAGCAGTACTTC. Encoded protein: CASSLASQGPGASEQYF.

The chain has TRBV4-1 and TRBJ2-7, with 7 bases fitting TRBD1. Trimming removed 0 bases from V and 0 bases from J; junction bases left unmatched: 5. Germline V CDR1 and CDR2: MGHRA, YSYEKL. The CDR3 loop spans 16 amino acids. The CDR3 nucleotides are TGCGCCAGCAGCCAAGATGGGGGACAGTCCTCCTACGAGCAGTACTTC. This gives the protein CASSQDGGQSSYEQYF.

This sequence joins TRBV18 and TRBJ1-4; D is unclear. The V gene lost 2 bases and the J gene lost 0 bases, with 10 bases spanning the gap. CDR3 length equals 16 residues. The germline V gene encodes CDR1 KGHSH and CDR2 LQKENI. CDR3 in amino acids: CASSPGGVATNEKLFF. CDR3 in DNA: TGTGCCAGCTCACCAGGAGGCGTTGCAACTAATGAAAAACTGTTTTTT.

The rearrangement links TRBV5-4 to TRBJ2-7, with 9 bases matching TRBD1. Germline CDR1 SGHNT, CDR2 YYREEE (reference sequence). This CDR3 has 14 residues. V gave up 4 bases and J gave up 1 base; unmatched junction bases: 3. CDR3 coding DNA: TGTGCCAGCAGCACCGGACAGGGGTCCTACGAGCAGTACTTC. It encodes CASSTGQGSYEQYF.

This clone showed up just a few times. The V call is TRBV6-4, the J call TRBJ2-1, with TRBD1 matching 8 bases. Per germline, CDR1 MRHNA and CDR2 SNTAGT. This CDR3 region has 14 residues. With 5 bases clipped from V and 6 bases from J, the junction kept 6 bases outside the gene matches. The CDR3 here is CASSWSRGPNEQFF. CDR3 in DNA: TGTGCCAGCAGTTGGAGCAGGGGGCCCAATGAGCAGTTCTTC.

The CDR3 DNA reads TGTGCCAGTTGTTCGGGACAGGGCTACAATGAGCAGTTCTTC. Residues: CASCSGQGYNEQFF. V and J are TRBV6-1 and TRBJ2-1; 9 bases fit TRBD1. The CDR3 covers 14 residues. Unmatched junction bases numbered 6, after V lost 9 bases and J lost 3 bases. Germline V lookup: CDR1 MNHNS, CDR2 SASEGT.

The chain combines TRBV2 with TRBJ1-1; 7 bases match TRBD1. CDR3 length: 13 amino acids. Per germline, CDR1 SNHLY and CDR2 FYNNEI. V gave up 6 bases and J gave up 3 bases; unmatched junction bases: 4. The CDR3 DNA follows: TGTGCCAGCAGAAATACAGGGGACACTGAAGCTTTCTTT. Translating gives CASRNTGDTEAFF.